This TCR beta chain originates from a study of CD8 T cells in Susac syndrome. Germline-derived CDR1 and CDR2 are SQVTM and ANQGSEA. This CDR3 has 15 amino acids. Deletions cut 4 bases from V and 4 bases from J, with 19 bases between. RNA totalling roughly 0.45 to 1 ug underwent reverse transcription with random hexamers. TCRdb fed the immunoSEQ multiplex PCR reads into MiXCR, producing one record per CDR3 protein. The sample lists around 230,000 distinct CDR3 sequences, 90% to 97% seen once, with 0.1% in the top ten. This clonotype originated in a human donor with Susac syndrome. Sequenced material: CD4+ T cells from PBMCs. The V call is TRBV29-1, the J call TRBJ1-1; no definite D call. The CDR3 region has the DNA TGCAGCGTTGCTTCTTCGGTCGGTCGTTCCACTGAAGCTTTCTTT. Residues: CSVASSVGRSTEAFF.